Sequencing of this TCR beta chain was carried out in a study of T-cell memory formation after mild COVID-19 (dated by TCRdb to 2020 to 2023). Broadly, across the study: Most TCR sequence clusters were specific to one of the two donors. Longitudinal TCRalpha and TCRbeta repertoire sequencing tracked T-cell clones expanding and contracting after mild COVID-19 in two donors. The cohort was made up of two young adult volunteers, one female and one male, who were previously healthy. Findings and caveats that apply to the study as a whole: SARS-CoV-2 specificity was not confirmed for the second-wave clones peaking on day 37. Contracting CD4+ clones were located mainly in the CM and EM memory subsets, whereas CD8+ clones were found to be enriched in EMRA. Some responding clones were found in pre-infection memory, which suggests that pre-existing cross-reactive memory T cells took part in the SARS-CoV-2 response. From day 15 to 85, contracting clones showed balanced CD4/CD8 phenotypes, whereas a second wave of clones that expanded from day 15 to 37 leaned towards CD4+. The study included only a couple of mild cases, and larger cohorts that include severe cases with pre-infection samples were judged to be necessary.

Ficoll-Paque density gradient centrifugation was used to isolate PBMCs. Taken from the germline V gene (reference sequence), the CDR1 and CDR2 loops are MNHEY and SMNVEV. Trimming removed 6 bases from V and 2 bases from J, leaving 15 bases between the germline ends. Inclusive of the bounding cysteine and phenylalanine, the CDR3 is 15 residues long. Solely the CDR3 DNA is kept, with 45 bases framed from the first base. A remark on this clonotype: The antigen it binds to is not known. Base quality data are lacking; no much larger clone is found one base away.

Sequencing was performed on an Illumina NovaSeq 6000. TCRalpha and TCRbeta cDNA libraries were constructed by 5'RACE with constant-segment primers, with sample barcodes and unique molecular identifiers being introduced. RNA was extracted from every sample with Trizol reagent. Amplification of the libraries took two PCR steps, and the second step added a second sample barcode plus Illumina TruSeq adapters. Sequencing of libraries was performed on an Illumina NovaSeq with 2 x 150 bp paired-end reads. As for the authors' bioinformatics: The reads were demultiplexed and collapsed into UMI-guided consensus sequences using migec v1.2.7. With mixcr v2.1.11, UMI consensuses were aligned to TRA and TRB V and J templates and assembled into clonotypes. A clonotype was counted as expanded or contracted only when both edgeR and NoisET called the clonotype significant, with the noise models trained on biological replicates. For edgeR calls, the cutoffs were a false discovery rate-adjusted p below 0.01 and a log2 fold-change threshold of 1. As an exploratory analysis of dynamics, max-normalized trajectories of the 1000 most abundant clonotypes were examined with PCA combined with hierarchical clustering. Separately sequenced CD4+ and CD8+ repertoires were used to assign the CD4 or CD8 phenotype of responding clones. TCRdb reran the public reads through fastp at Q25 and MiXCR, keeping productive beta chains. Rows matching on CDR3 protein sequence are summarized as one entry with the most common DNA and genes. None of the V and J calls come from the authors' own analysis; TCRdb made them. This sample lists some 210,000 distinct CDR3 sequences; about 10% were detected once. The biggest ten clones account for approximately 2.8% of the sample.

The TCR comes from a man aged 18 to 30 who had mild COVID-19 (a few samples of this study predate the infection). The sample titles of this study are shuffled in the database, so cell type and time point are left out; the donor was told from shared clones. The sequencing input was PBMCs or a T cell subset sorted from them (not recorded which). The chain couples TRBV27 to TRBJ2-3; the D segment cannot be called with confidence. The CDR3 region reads CASSSPGPTTDTQYF. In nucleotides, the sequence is TGTGCCAGCAGCTCCCCTGGTCCCACCACAGATACGCAGTATTTT.